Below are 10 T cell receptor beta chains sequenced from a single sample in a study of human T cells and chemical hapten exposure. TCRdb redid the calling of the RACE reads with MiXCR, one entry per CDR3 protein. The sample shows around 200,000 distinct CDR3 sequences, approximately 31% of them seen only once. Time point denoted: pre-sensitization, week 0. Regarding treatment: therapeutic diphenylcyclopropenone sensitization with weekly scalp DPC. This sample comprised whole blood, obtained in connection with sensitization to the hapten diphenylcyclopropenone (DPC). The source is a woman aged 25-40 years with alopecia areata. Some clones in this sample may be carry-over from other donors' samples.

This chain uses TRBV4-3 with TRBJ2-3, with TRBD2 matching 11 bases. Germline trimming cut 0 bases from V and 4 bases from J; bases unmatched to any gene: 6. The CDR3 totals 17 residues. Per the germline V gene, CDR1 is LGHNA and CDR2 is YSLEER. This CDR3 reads CASSQDLTSGVPDTQYF. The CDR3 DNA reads TGCGCCAGCAGCCAAGATCTGACTAGCGGGGTACCAGATACGCAGTATTTT.

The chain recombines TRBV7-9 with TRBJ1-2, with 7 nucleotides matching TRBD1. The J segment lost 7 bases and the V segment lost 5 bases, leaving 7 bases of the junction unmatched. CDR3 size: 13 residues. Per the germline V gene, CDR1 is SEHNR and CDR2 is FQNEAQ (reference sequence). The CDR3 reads CASSKQGLGGYTF. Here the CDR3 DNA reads TGTGCCAGCAGCAAACAGGGGTTAGGTGGCTACACCTTC.

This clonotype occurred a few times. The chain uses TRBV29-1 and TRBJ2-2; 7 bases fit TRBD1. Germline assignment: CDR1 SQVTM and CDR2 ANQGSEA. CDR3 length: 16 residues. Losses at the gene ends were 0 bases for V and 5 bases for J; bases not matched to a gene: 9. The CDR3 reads CSVEDRSGRGTGELFF. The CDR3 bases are TGCAGCGTTGAAGATCGCTCCGGCAGGGGGACCGGGGAGCTGTTTTTT.

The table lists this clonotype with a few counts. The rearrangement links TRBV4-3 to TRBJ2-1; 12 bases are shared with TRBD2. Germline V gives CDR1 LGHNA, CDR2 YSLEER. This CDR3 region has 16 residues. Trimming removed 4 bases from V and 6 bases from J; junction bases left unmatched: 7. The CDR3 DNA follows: TGCGCCAGCAGCCCACGACTAGCGGGAGCGGGCAATGAGCAGTTCTTC. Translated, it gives CASSPRLAGAGNEQFF.

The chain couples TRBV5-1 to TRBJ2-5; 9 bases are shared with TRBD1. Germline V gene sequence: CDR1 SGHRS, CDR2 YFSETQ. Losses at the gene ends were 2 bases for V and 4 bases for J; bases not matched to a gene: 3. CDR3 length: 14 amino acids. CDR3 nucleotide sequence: TGCGCCAGCAGCTTACAGGGGGCCGGAGAGACCCAGTACTTC. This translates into CASSLQGAGETQYF. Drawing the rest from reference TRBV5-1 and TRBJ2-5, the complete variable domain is KAGVTQTPRYLIKTRGQQVTLSCSPISGHRSVSWYQQTPGQGLQFLFEYFSETQRNKGNFPGRFSGRQFSNSRSEMNVSTLELGDSALYLCASSLQGAGETQYFGPGTRLLVL.

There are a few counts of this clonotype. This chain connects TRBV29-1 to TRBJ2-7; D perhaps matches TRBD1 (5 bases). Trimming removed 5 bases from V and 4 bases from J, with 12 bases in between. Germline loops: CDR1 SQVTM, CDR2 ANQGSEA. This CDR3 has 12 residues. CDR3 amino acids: CSVRQGRYEQYF. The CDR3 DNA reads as TGCAGCGTTCGGCAGGGAAGATACGAGCAGTACTTC.

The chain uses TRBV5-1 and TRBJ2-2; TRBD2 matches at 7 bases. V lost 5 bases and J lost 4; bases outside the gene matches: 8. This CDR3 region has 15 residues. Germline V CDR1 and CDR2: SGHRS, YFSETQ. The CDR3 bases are TGCGCCAGCAGGGGCAGCGGGGACTTCACCGGGGAGCTGTTTTTT. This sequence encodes CASRGSGDFTGELFF.

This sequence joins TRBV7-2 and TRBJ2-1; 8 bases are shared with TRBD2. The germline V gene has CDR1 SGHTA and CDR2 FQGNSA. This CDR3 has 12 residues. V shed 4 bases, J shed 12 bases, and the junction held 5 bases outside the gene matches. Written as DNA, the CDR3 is TGTGCCAGCAGCTCGCCGGGACTAGTGCAGTTCTTC. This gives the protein CASSSPGLVQFF. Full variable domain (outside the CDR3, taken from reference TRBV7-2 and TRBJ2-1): GAGVSQSPSNKVTEKGKDVELRCDPISGHTALYWYRQSLGQGLEFLIYFQGNSAPDKSGLPSDRFSAERTGGSVSTLTIQRTQQEDSAVYLCASSSPGLVQFFGPGTRLTVL.

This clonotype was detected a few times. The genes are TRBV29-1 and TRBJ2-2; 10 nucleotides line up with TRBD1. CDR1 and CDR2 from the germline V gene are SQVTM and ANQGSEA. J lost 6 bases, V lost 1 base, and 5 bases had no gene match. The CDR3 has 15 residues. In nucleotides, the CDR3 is TGCAGCGTTGAAGTGGGACAGGGGTCCCCCGGGGAGCTGTTTTTT. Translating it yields CSVEVGQGSPGELFF.

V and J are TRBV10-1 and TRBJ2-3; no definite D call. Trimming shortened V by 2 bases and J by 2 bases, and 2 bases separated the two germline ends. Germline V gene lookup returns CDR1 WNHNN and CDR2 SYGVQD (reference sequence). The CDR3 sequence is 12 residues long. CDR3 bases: TGCGCCAGCAGTGAGGACACAGATACGCAGTATTTT. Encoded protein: CASSEDTDTQYF.